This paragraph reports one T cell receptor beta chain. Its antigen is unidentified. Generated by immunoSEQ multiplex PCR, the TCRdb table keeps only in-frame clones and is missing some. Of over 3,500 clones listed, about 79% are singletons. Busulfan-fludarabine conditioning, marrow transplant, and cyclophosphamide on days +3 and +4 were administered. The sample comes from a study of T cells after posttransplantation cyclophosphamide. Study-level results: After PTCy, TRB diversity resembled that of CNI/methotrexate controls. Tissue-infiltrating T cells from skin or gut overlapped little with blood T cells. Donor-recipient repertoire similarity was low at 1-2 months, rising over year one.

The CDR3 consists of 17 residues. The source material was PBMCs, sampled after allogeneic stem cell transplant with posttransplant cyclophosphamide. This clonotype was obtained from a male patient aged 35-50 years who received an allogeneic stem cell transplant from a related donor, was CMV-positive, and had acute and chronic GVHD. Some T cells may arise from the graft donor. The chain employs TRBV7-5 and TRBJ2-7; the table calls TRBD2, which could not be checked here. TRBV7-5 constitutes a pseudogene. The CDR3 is CVRSPRLAGGPNHEQYF. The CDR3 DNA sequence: TGTGTCAGAAGCCCCAGACTAGCGGGAGGGCCTAACCACGAGCAGTACTTC.